This TCR beta chain was found in a study of CD8+ T cells in alopecia areata. Points from the study as a whole: Sequencing of scalp tissue also captures the resident alphabeta T cells of normal skin. Clonality exceeded that of normal scalp in lesional scalp, most notably in alopecia totalis/universalis. Shared TCR sequences were less clear between patients than in mice, possibly partly from HLA diversity.

This clone was found a few times. What it recognizes is unknown. Reverse transcribed after extraction, RNA yielded cDNA as the sequencing template. Generated by immunoSEQ multiplex PCR, the TCRdb table keeps only in-frame clones and is missing some. The sample has about 110,000 clones, almost 60% seen once. Cell sorting was applied to PBMCs, and CD4+ and CD8+ T cells were collected. Material: CD8+ T cells sorted from blood. The sequence was obtained from a human donor in good health.

CDR3 coding DNA: TGCGCCAGCAGCCAAGGTAGAGGGGGGGCGAATCAGCCCCAGCATTTT. It translates to CASSQGRGGANQPQHF. The chain couples TRBV4-3 to TRBJ1-5; the D gene is possibly TRBD1 (6 bases). In germline, CDR1 is LGHNA, CDR2 YSLEER. Trimming took 1 base from V and 4 from J, leaving 14 bases between them. The CDR3 is 16 amino acids.